This T cell receptor (beta chain) stems from a study of blood T cells in healthy people across ages. Germline trimming cut 5 bases from V and 4 bases from J; bases unmatched to any gene: 3. Germline V gene sequence: CDR1 DFQATT, CDR2 SNEGSKA (reference sequence). The CDR3 consists of 12 residues. Together with a sample-barcoded 5' primer, a J-beta primer mix was included in a second PCR lasting about 6 to 11 cycles. TCRdb re-called the 5' RACE reads with MiXCR, one entry per CDR3 protein. The sample holds 850,000 to 1,100,000 distinct CDR3 sequences, around two fifths seen once. This clonotype has only a few counts.

The chain recombines TRBV20-1 with TRBJ1-1, with 8 bases fitting TRBD1. The clonotype comes from a man younger than 35 in good health. Sequencing was carried out using blood. The CDR3 DNA sequence: TGCAGTGCTCGGACAGGGCGCACTGAAGCTTTCTTT. It is translated as CSARTGRTEAFF.